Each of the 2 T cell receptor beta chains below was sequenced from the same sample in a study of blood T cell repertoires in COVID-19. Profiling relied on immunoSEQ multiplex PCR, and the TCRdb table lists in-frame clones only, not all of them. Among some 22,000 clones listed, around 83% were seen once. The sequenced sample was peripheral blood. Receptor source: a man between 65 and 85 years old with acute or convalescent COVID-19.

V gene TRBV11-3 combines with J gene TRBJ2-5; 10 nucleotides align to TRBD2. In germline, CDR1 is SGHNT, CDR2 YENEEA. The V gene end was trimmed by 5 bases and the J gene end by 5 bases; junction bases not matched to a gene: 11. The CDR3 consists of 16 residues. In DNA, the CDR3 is TGTGCCAGCAGCCTAAGGGCTAGCGGGAGTGTGGAGACCCAGTACTTC. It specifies CASSLRASGSVETQYF.

The CDR3 nucleotides read TGTGCCAGCAGCCCGACTAGCGTGAGCTCCTACGAGCAGTACTTC. Translating it yields CASSPTSVSSYEQYF. V usage is TRBV11-2 and J usage is TRBJ2-7, with 8 bases lining up with TRBD2. Germline CDR1 and CDR2: SGHAT and FQNNGV. The ends lost 5 bases at V and 0 bases at J; junction bases unmatched: 6. This CDR3 has 15 residues.